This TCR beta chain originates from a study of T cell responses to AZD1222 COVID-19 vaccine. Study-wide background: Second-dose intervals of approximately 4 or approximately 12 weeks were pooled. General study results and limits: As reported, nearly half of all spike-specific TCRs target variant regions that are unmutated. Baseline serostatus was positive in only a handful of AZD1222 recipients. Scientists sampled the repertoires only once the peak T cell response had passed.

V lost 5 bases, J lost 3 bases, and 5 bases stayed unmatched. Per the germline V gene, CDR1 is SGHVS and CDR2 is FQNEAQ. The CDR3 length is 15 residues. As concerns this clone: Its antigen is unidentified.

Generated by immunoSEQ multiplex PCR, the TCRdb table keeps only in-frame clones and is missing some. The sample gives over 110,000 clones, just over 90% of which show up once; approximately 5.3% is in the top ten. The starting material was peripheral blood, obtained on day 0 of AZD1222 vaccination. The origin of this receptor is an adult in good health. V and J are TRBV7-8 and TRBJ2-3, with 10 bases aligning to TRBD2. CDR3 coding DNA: TGTGCCAGCAGCGCCACTAGCGGGGTTACAGATACGCAGTATTTT. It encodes CASSATSGVTDTQYF.